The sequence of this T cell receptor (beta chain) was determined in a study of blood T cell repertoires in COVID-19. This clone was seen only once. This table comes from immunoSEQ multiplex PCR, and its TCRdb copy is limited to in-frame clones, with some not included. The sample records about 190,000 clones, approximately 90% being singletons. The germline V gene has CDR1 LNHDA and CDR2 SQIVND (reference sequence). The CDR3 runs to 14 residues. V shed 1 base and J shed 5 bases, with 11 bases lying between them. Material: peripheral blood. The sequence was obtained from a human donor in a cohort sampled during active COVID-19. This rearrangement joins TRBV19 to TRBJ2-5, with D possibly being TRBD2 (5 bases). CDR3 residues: CASSIGGSWETQYF. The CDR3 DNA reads TGTGCCAGTAGTATAGGAGGGTCCTGGGAGACCCAGTACTTC.